The clone carrying this TCR beta chain appeared a few times. Its antigen is not identified. The CDR3 has 14 amino acids. V was pared by 4 bases and J by 5 bases, with 6 bases of the junction left unmatched. Germline V gives CDR1 SNHLY, CDR2 FYNNEI. This sample was taken from a study of T cells after yellow fever vaccination. Study-wide findings and caveats: The study found a weaker secondary response that peaked faster, day 5 versus 15. Post-booster repertoires again held most primary-vaccination clones (about 96% CD4, roughly 88% CD8).

TCRdb analysed the 5' RACE reads with MiXCR anew, one entry per CDR3 protein. The repertoire holds 360,000 or so distinct CDR3 sequences, with more than 9% as singletons. This receptor was identified in a man between 18 and 35 years old who received the YFV17D yellow fever vaccine. The specimen was PBMCs, collected on the day of the first yellow fever vaccination. The rearrangement uses TRBV2 and TRBJ1-1; 8 bases map to TRBD1. CDR3 DNA: TGTGCCAGCAGTGTGGAGACAGGGGAAACTGAAGCTTTCTTT. Protein: CASSVETGETEAFF.